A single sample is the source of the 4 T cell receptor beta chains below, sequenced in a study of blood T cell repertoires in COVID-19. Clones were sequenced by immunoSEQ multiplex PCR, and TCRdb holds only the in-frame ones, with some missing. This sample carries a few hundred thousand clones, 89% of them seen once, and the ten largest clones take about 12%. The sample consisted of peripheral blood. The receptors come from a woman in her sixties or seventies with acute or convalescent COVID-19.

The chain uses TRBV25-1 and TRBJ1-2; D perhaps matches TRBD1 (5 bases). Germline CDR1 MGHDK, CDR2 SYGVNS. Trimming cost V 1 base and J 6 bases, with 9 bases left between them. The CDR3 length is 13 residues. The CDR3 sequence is CASSEFRGDGYTF. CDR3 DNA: TGTGCCAGCAGTGAATTCCGGGGGGATGGCTACACCTTC.

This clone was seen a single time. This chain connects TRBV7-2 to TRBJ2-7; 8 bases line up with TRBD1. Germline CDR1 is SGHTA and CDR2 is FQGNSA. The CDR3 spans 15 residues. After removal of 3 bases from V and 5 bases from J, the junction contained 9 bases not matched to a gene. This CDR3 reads CASSFSGTGPHEQYF. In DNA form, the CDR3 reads TGTGCCAGCAGCTTTTCCGGGACAGGTCCACACGAGCAGTACTTC.

The chain's CDR3 is CASSQGTGQGTSPLHF. The CDR3 DNA sequence: TGTGCCAGCAGCCAAGGGACGGGACAGGGGACTTCACCCCTCCACTTT. The rearrangement links TRBV4-2 to TRBJ1-6; 10 bases agree with TRBD1. The CDR3 runs 16 residues. J was trimmed by 9 bases and V by 1 base; bases with no gene match: 6. The V gene's germline CDR1 is LGHNA and CDR2 YNFKEQ.

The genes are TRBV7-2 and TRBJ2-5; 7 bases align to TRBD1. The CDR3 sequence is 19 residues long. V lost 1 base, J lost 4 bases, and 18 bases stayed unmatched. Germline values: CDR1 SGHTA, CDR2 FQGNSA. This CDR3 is CASSLEATGWGGIGETQYF. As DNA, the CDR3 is TGTGCCAGCAGCTTAGAAGCGACAGGGTGGGGCGGAATCGGAGAGACCCAGTACTTC.